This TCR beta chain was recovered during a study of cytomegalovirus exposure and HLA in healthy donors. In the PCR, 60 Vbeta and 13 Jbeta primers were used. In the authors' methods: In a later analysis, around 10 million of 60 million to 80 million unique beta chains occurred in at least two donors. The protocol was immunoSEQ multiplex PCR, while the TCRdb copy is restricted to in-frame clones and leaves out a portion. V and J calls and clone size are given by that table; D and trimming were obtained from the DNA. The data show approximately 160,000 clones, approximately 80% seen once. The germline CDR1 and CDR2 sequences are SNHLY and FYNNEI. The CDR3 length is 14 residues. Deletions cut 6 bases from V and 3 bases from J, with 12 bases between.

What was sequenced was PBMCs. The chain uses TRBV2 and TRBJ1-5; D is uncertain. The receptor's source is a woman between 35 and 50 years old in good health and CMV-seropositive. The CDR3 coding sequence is TGTGCCAGCAGCCGCCAGTACAACAATCAGCCCCAGCATTTT. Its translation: CASSRQYNNQPQHF.